These T cell receptor beta chains were read from a single sample in a study of T cells in Graves' hyperthyroidism and ophthalmopathy. A single record per CDR3 protein comes from TCRdb applying MiXCR to the multiplex PCR reads. The data hold around 600,000 distinct CDR3 sequences, with more than 14% observed a single time. Specimen: blood. The receptor source for this set is a woman aged 50 to 65 with Graves' ophthalmopathy. Both conserved end residues are part of each CDR3. Each record gives: D gene, V gene, clone size, J gene, CDR3 protein, CDR3 DNA. The D gene is left open where the match is weak. For some rows the clone size is stated as once, few or many, or as a class when expanded; others skip it.

TRBD2	TRBV5-1	once	TRBJ2-7	CASSPGLAGRYEQYF	TGCGCCAGCAGCCCGGGACTAGCGGGAAGGTACGAGCAGTACTTC
.	TRBV27	many	TRBJ2-3	CASSPGSLSDTQYF	TGTGCCAGCAGTCCTGGCAGTTTATCAGATACGCAGTATTTT
TRBD2	TRBV12-3/TRBV12-4	many	TRBJ2-2	CASSLGETGTSTGELFF	TGTGCCAGCAGTTTAGGGGAGACCGGGACTAGCACCGGGGAGCTGTTTTTT
.	TRBV12-3/TRBV12-4	many	TRBJ1-2	CASSHTGDYGYTF	TGTGCCAGCAGTCACACAGGCGACTATGGCTACACCTTC
.	TRBV12-3/TRBV12-4	.	TRBJ2-3	CASRASGRDTQYF	TGTGCCAGCAGAGCCTCAGGGAGGGATACGCAGTATTTT
TRBD2	TRBV7-3	many	TRBJ2-3	CASSPSGGSTDTQYF	TGTGCCAGCAGCCCCAGCGGGGGTAGCACAGATACGCAGTATTTT
.	TRBV20-1	.	TRBJ1-1	CSATVPWVNTEAFF	TGCAGTGCTACAGTTCCGTGGGTTAACACTGAAGCTTTCTTT
.	TRBV11-2	many	TRBJ2-2	CASSFSKPGELFF	TGTGCCAGCAGCTTTTCTAAACCCGGGGAGCTGTTTTTT
TRBD1	TRBV4-2	few	TRBJ2-1	CASSQDTTLDRGNNEQFF	TGTGCCAGCAGCCAAGATACCACCCTGGACAGGGGTAACAATGAGCAGTTCTTC
TRBD2	TRBV5-8	.	TRBJ2-3	CASSGREGADTQYF	TGTGCCAGCAGTGGGCGGGAGGGAGCAGATACGCAGTATTTT
.	TRBV9	many	TRBJ2-3	CASSPRTKTFTDTQYF	TGTGCCAGCAGCCCAAGGACAAAAACCTTCACAGATACGCAGTATTTT
TRBD1	TRBV24-1	few	TRBJ2-6	CATSDRPTGVSSGANVLTF	TGTGCCACCAGTGATCGACCGACAGGGGTGAGCTCTGGGGCCAACGTCCTGACTTTC
.	TRBV7-9	many	TRBJ1-1	CASSLGNPLSEAFF	TGTGCCAGCAGCTTAGGGAATCCTCTGTCTGAAGCTTTCTTT
TRBD1	TRBV28	many	TRBJ1-2	CASSSITQQGVGYTF	TGTGCCAGCAGTTCGATCACCCAACAGGGGGTCGGCTACACCTTC
TRBD2	TRBV7-2	many	TRBJ2-2	CASSSRGAGRDWSGELFF	TGTGCCAGCAGCTCCCGGGGCGCAGGGAGGGATTGGTCCGGGGAGCTGTTTTTT
.	TRBV20-1	few	TRBJ2-7	CSASGTPRGEQYF	TGCAGTGCTAGTGGGACCCCTAGGGGGGAGCAGTACTTC
.	TRBV15	many	TRBJ2-7	CATSRDLTGSSYEQYF	TGTGCCACCAGCAGAGATCTCACAGGGAGCTCCTACGAGCAGTACTTC
TRBD2	TRBV24-1	many	TRBJ2-1	CATSAGLVLNEQFF	TGTGCCACCAGTGCGGGACTAGTTCTTAATGAGCAGTTCTTC
TRBD1	TRBV20-1	many	TRBJ1-2	CSAAGTADPLDYGYTF	TGCAGTGCAGCCGGGACAGCGGACCCGCTGGACTATGGCTACACCTTC
TRBD2	TRBV28	many	TRBJ2-7	CASQDPWTSGRGTYEQYF	TGTGCCAGCCAAGACCCCTGGACTAGCGGGAGGGGAACCTACGAGCAGTACTTC
.	TRBV18	many	TRBJ2-5	CASSPPAGETQYF	TGTGCCAGCTCACCACCGGCCGGAGAGACCCAGTACTTC
.	TRBV7-3	.	TRBJ2-5	CASSLLTGQETQCF	TGTGCCAGCAGCTTACTAACAGGGCAAGAGACCCAGTGCTTC
TRBD1	TRBV24-1	few	TRBJ1-2	CATSERQGSYTF	TGTGCCACCAGTGAACGACAGGGTAGCTACACCTTC
TRBD2	TRBV4-1	.	TRBJ2-2	CASSQWTSGRDTGELFF	TGCGCCAGCAGCCAATGGACTAGCGGGAGGGACACCGGGGAGCTGTTTTTT
.	TRBV12-3/TRBV12-4	many	TRBJ1-5	CASSLWPNLGNQPQHF	TGTGCCAGCAGTTTATGGCCAAACCTGGGCAATCAGCCCCAGCATTTT
TRBD1	TRBV5-1	many	TRBJ2-7	CASSPGQRLDEQYF	TGCGCCAGCAGCCCGGGACAGAGACTTGACGAGCAGTACTTC
.	TRBV12-3/TRBV12-4	many	TRBJ1-5	CASRRTASNQPQHF	TGTGCCAGCAGACGGACAGCAAGCAATCAGCCCCAGCATTTT
.	TRBV18	many	TRBJ1-3	CASSRTRAGNTIYF	TGTGCCAGCTCCCGGACGCGGGCAGGAAACACCATATATTTT
TRBD1	TRBV7-2	few	TRBJ2-7	CASSTSGGAKYEQYF	TGTGCCAGCAGCACCTCAGGGGGCGCAAAGTACGAGCAGTACTTC
.	TRBV19	.	TRBJ2-7	CASSILSAPGDEQYF	TGTGCCAGTAGTATACTTTCGGCCCCGGGGGACGAGCAGTACTTC
.	TRBV7-2	many	TRBJ1-1	CASSLRPGSTEAFF	TGTGCCAGCAGCTTAAGACCAGGCTCCACTGAAGCTTTCTTT
.	TRBV6-2/TRBV6-3	.	TRBJ2-2	CASSYSQGGRTGELFF	TGTGCCAGCAGTTACTCGCAGGGCGGGCGGACCGGGGAGCTGTTTTTT
TRBD2	TRBV7-3	many	TRBJ2-2	CASSQSGSQTGELFF	TGTGCCAGCAGCCAGAGCGGGAGTCAAACCGGGGAGCTGTTTTTT